This T cell receptor beta chain was sequenced for a study of T cells after yellow fever vaccination. Study outcomes and limitations: There was a small share of clonotypes that showed up in both the CD4 and CD8 compartments. At 95% to 97% for CD4 and 75% to 90% for CD8, most primary-vaccination clones showed up again after the booster.

With V trimmed by 2 bases and J by 5 bases, 4 bases remained unmatched. Germline-derived CDR1 and CDR2 are SGHRS and YFSETQ. CDR3 length equals 15 residues. A 5'RACE template-switching step, the method used to make TCR cDNA, added a universal primer site and UMIs. MiXCR, run by TCRdb on the 5' RACE reads, gives a single entry per CDR3 protein. The sample gives 500,000 to 650,000 distinct CDR3 sequences, roughly 17% of which show up once; approximately 15% is in the top ten. In the case of this clonotype: Its antigen is as yet unknown.

This sample comprised PBMCs, obtained more than 4 days after the first yellow fever vaccination. The genes are TRBV5-1 and TRBJ2-5; TRBD1 matches at 12 bases. This TCR was sampled from a man younger than 35 who received the YFV17D yellow fever vaccine. The CDR3 coding sequence is TGCGCCAGCAGCTTCGAGGGACAGGGGGCTGAGACCCAGTACTTC. It encodes CASSFEGQGAETQYF.